This T cell receptor (beta chain) was retrieved from a study of PD-1 blockade in classical Hodgkin lymphoma. Sample time point: cycle 4 day 1 (C4D1), after more than five weeks of nivolumab. In every patient, relapse followed autologous stem cell transplantation, while exposure to brentuximab vedotin differed. Libraries were prepared by immunoSEQ multiplex PCR; TCRdb keeps only in-frame clonotypes and omits some of them. In the table there are approximately 52,000 clones, roughly nine tenths of which are singletons. As for this clone: Its specificity is not known.

Study outcomes and limitations: Researchers reported that CD4+ TCR diversity, though not CD8+, rose significantly by C4D1.

CDR3 size: 12 residues. Germline values: CDR1 SEHNR, CDR2 FQNEAQ (reference sequence). V dropped 1 base and J dropped 5 bases, with 5 bases sitting between them. The TCR was taken from a human donor with classical Hodgkin lymphoma. The chain couples TRBV7-9 to TRBJ1-1; D not resolved. This specimen consisted of peripheral blood mononuclear cells (PBMCs), obtained before the fourth cycle of nivolumab. In nucleotides, the CDR3 is TGTGCCAGCAGCTTAGGCAGGACTGAAGCTTTCTTT. Amino acids: CASSLGRTEAFF.